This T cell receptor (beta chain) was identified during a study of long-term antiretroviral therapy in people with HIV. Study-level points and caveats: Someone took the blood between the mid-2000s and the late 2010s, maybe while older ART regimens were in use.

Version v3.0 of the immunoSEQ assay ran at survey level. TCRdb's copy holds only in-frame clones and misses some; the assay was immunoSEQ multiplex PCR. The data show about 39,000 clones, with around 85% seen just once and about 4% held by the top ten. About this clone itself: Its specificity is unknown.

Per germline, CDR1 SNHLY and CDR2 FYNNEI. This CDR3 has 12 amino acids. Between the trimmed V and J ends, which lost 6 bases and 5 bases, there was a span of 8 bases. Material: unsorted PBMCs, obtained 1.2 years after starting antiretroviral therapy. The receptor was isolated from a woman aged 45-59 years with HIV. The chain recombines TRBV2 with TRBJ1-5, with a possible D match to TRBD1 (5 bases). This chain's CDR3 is CASRQGYQPQHF. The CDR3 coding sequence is TGTGCCAGCAGGCAGGGTTATCAGCCCCAGCATTTT.